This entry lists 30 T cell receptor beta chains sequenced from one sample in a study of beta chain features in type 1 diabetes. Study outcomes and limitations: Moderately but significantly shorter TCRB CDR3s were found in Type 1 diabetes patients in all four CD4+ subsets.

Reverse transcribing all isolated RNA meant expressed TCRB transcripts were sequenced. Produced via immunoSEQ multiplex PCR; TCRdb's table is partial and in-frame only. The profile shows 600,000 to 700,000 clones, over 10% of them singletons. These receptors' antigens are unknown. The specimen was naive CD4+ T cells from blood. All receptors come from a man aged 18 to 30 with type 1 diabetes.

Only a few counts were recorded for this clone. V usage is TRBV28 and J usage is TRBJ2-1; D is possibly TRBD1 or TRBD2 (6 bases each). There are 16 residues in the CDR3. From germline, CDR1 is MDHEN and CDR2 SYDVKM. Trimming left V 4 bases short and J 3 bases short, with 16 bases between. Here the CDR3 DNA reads TGTGCCAGCAGTTCAATAGTGGAGGGGGACTACAATGAGCAGTTCTTC. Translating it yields CASSSIVEGDYNEQFF.

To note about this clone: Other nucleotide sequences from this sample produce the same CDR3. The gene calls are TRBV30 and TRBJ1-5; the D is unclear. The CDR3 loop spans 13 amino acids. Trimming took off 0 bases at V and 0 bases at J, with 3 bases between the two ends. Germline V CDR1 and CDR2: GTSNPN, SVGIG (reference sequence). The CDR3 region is CAWSVNSNQPQHF. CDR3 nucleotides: TGTGCCTGGAGTGTTAATAGCAATCAGCCCCAGCATTTT.

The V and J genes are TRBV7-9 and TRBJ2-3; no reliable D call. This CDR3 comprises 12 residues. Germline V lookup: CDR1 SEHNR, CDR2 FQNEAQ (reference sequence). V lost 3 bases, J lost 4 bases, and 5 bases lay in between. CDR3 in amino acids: CASSFGPDTQYF. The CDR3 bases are TGTGCCAGCAGCTTTGGCCCAGATACGCAGTATTTT.

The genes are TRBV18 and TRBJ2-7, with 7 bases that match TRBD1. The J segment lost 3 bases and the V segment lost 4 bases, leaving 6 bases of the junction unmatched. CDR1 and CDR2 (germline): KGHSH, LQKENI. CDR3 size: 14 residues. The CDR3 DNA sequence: TGTGCCAGCTCACTCCCAGGGACAGACTACGAGCAGTACTTC. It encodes CASSLPGTDYEQYF.

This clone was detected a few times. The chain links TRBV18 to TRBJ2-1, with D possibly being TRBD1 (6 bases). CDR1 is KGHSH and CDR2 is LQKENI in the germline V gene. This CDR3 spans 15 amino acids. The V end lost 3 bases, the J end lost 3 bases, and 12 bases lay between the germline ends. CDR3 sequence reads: CASSPRGAVYNEQFF. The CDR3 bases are TGTGCCAGCTCACCCAGGGGAGCTGTCTACAATGAGCAGTTCTTC.

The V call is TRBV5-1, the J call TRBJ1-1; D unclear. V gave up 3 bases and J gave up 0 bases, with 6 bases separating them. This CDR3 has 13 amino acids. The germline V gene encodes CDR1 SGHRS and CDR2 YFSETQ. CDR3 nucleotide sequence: TGCGCCAGCAGCTCCGTGATGAACACTGAAGCTTTCTTT. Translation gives CASSSVMNTEAFF.

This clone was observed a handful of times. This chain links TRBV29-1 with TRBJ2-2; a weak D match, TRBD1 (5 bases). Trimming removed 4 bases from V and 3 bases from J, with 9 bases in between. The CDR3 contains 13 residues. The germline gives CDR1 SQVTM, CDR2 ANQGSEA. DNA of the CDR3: TGCAGCGTTGGCAGGGTAGACACCGGGGAGCTGTTTTTT. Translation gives CSVGRVDTGELFF.

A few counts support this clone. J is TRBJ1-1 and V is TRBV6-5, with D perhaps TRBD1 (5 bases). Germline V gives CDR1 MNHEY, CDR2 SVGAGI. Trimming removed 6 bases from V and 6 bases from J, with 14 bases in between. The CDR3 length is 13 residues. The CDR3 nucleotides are TGTGCCAGCAGATACAATAGGGGACCTGAAGCTTTCTTT. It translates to CASRYNRGPEAFF.

CDR3 region: CASSGRSGDYGYTF. For the CDR3, the DNA is TGTGCCAGCAGCGGGAGAAGCGGTGACTATGGCTACACCTTC. The genes are TRBV7-9 and TRBJ1-2, with no clear D. The CDR3 runs to 14 residues. The V and J ends lost 5 bases and 3 bases respectively, with 13 bases between them. CDR1 and CDR2 (germline): SEHNR, FQNEAQ (reference sequence). The whole variable domain, filled in from reference TRBV7-9 and TRBJ1-2, reads DTGVSQNPRHKITKRGQNVTFRCDPISEHNRLYWYRQTLGQGPEFLTYFQNEAQLEKSRLLSDRFSAERPKGSFSTLEIQRTEQGDSAMYLCASSGRSGDYGYTFGSGTRLTVV.

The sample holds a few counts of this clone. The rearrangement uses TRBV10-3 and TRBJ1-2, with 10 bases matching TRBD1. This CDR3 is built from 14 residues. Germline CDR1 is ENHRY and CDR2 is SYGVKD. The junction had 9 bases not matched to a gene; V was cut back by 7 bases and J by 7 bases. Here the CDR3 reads CAITMGQGLGGYTF. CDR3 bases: TGTGCCATCACCATGGGACAGGGGCTCGGTGGCTACACCTTC.

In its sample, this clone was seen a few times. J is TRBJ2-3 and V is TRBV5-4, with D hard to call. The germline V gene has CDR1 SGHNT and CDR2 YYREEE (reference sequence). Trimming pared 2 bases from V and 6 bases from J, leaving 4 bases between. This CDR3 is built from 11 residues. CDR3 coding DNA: TGTGCCAGCAGCTTTCTCGATACGCAGTATTTT. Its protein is CASSFLDTQYF.

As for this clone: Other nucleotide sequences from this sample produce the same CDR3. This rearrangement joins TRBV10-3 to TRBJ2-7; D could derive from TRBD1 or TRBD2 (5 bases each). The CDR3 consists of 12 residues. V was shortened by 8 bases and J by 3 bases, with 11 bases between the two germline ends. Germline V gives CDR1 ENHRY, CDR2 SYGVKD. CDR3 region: CAIGAGSYEQYF. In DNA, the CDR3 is TGTGCCATCGGGGCAGGGAGCTACGAGCAGTACTTC.

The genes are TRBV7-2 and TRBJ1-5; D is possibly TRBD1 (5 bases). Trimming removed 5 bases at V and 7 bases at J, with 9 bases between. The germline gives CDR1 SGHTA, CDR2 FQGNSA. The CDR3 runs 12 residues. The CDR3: CASSPRDQPQHF. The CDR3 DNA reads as TGTGCCAGCAGCCCCCGGGACCAGCCCCAGCATTTT. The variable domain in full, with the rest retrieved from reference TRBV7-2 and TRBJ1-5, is GAGVSQSPSNKVTEKGKDVELRCDPISGHTALYWYRQSLGQGLEFLIYFQGNSAPDKSGLPSDRFSAERTGGSVSTLTIQRTQQEDSAVYLCASSPRDQPQHFGDGTRLSIL.

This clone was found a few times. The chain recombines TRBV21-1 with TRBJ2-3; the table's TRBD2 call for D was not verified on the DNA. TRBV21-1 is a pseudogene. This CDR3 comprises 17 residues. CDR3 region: CASSKEEGTRGTDTQYF. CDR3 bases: TGTGCCAGCAGCAAAGAAGAGGGTACCCGGGGCACAGATACGCAGTATTTT.

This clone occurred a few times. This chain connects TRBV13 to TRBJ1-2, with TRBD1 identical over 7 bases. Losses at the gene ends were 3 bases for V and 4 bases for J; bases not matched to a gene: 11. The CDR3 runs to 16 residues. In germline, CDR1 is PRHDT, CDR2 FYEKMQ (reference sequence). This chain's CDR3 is CASSFGTATRTYGYTF. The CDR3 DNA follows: TGTGCCAGCAGCTTCGGGACAGCCACGAGAACCTATGGCTACACCTTC.

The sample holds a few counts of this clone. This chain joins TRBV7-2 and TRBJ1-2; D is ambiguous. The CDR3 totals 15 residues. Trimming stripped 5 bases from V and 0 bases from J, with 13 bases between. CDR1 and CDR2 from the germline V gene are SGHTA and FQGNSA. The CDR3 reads CASSQRTEANYGYTF. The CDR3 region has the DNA TGTGCCAGCAGCCAACGGACCGAAGCTAACTATGGCTACACCTTC.

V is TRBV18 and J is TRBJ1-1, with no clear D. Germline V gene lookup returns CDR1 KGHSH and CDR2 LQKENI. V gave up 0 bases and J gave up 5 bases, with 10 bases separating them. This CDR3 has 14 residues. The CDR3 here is CASSPPATGTEAFF. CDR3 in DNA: TGTGCCAGCTCACCACCCGCAACGGGGACTGAAGCTTTCTTT.

The DNA for the CDR3 is TGTGCCAGCAGCCCCCGGGACAGTGCTTGGAATGAAAAACTGTTTTTT. Encoded protein: CASSPRDSAWNEKLFF. The V and J genes are TRBV7-9 and TRBJ1-4; 7 bases are shared with TRBD1. Per germline, CDR1 SEHNR and CDR2 FQNEAQ (reference sequence). The CDR3 is 16 amino acids. Trimming took 5 bases from V and 5 from J; bases not matched to a gene: 11.

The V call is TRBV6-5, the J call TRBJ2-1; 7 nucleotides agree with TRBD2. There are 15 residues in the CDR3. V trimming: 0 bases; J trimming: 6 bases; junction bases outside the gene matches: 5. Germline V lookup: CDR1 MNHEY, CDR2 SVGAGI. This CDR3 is CASSYSSLAANEQFF. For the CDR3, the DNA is TGTGCCAGCAGTTACTCGAGTCTAGCGGCCAATGAGCAGTTCTTC.

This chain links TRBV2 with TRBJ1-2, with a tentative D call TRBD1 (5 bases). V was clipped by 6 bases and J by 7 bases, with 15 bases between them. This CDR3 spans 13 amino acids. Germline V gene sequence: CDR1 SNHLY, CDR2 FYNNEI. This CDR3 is CASSAQGEPGYTF. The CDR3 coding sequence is TGTGCCAGCAGCGCCCAGGGCGAGCCTGGCTACACCTTC.

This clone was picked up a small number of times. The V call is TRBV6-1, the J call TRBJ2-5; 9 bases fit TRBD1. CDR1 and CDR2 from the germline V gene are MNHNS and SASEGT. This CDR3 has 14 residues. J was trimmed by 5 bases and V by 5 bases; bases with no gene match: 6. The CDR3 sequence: CASSQTGGRETQYF. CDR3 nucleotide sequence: TGTGCCAGCAGTCAAACAGGGGGCAGGGAGACCCAGTACTTC.

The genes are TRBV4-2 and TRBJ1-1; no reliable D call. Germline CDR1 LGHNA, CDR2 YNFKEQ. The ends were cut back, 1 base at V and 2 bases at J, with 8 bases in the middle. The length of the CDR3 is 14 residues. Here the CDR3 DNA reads TGTGCCAGCAGCCAAGTTTCGGGAAACACTGAAGCTTTCTTT. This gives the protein CASSQVSGNTEAFF.

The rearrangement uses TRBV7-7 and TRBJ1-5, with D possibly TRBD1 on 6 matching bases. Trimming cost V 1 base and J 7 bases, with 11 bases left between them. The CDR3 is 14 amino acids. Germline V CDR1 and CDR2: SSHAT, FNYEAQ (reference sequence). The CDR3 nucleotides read TGTGCCAGCAGCTTAGGGGGGGCAAGGCAGCCCCAGCATTTT. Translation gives CASSLGGARQPQHF.

The CDR3 loop is CASTFLGHPKNTEAFF. CDR3 in DNA: TGTGCCAGCACCTTCCTGGGACACCCAAAGAACACTGAAGCTTTCTTT. The rearrangement links TRBV7-6 to TRBJ1-1, with D tentatively TRBD1 (6 bases). CDR3 length: 16 residues. Germline values: CDR1 SGHVS, CDR2 FNYEAQ. Trimming pared 7 bases from V and 1 base from J, leaving 19 bases between.

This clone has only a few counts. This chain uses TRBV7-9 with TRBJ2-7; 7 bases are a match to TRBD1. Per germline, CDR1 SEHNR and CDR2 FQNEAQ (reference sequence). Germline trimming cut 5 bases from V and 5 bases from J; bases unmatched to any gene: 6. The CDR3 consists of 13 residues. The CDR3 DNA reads TGTGCCAGCAGCCCCCAGGGGGATAACGAGCAGTACTTC. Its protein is CASSPQGDNEQYF.

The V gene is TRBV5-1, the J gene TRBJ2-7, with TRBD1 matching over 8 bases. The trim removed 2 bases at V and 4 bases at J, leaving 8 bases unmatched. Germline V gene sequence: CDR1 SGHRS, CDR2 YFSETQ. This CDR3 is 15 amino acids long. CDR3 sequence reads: CASSFDPGQEYEQYF. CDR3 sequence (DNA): TGCGCCAGCAGCTTTGATCCGGGACAGGAGTACGAGCAGTACTTC.

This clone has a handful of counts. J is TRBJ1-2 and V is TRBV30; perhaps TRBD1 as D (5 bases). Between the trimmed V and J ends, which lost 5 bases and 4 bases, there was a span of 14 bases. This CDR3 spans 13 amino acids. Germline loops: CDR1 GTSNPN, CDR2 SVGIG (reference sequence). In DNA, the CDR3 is TGTGCCTGGTCCTACAGGTCTGGCTATGGCTACACCTTC. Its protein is CAWSYRSGYGYTF. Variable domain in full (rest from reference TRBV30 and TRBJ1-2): SQTIHQWPATLVQPVGSPLSLECTVEGTSNPNLYWYRQAAGRGLQLLFYSVGIGQISSEVPQNLSASRPQDRQFILSSKKLLLSDSGFYLCAWSYRSGYGYTFGSGTRLTVV.

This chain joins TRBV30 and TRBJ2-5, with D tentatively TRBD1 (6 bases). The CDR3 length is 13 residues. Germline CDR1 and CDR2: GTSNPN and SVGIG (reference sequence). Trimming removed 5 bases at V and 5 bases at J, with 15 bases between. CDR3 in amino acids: CAWEQGSRETQYF. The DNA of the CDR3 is TGTGCCTGGGAACAGGGCTCGAGGGAGACCCAGTACTTC.

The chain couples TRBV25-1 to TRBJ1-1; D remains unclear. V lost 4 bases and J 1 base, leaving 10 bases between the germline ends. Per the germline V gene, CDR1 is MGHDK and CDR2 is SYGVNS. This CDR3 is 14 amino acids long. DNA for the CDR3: TGTGCCAGCAGTGCCGCAGGACCGAACACTGAAGCTTTCTTT. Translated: CASSAAGPNTEAFF.

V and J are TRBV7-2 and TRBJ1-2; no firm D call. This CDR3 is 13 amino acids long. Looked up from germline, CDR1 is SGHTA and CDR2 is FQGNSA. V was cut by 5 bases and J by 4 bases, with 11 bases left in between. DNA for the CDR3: TGTGCCAGCAGCCCACGAGGGAGCTATGGCTACACCTTC. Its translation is CASSPRGSYGYTF.